The 19 T cell receptor beta chains below all came from one sample that was sequenced in a study of T cells after posttransplantation cyclophosphamide. A marrow graft followed busulfan-fludarabine conditioning, with cyclophosphamide on days +3 and +4. Clones were read by immunoSEQ multiplex PCR, and TCRdb kept only the in-frame ones, dropping some. The sample holds approximately 17,000 clones, about 77% seen once. The specimen comprised CD8+ T cells sorted from PBMCs, sampled around 2,000 days after a stem cell transplant with posttransplant cyclophosphamide. Receptors originate from a female patient in her forties who received an allogeneic stem cell transplant from a related donor, was CMV-positive, and had no GVHD. Some of the T cells may derive from the graft donor.

The gene calls are TRBV7-2 and TRBJ1-2; no reliable D call. CDR3 length: 14 amino acids. V was shortened by 5 bases and J by 4 bases, with 14 bases between the two germline ends. CDR1 is SGHTA and CDR2 is FQGNSA in the germline V gene. CDR3 region: CASSLGPEIYGYTF. CDR3 bases: TGTGCCAGCAGCCTAGGCCCCGAGATCTATGGCTACACCTTC. The full variable domain, in which reference TRBV7-2 and TRBJ1-2 provide the parts outside the CDR3, is GAGVSQSPSNKVTEKGKDVELRCDPISGHTALYWYRQSLGQGLEFLIYFQGNSAPDKSGLPSDRFSAERTGGSVSTLTIQRTQQEDSAVYLCASSLGPEIYGYTFGSGTRLTVV.

The CDR3 sequence: CASSLEWSGPTDTQYF. The DNA for the CDR3 is TGCGCCAGCAGCTTGGAGTGGTCAGGGCCCACAGATACGCAGTATTTT. The gene calls are TRBV5-1 and TRBJ2-3, with D maybe TRBD1 (5 bases). This CDR3 has 16 residues. V shed 0 bases and J shed 2 bases, with 13 bases lying between them. Germline loops: CDR1 SGHRS, CDR2 YFSETQ.

This clone was found once. This chain links TRBV4-3 with TRBJ1-2; 10 bases are shared with TRBD1. This CDR3 has 16 amino acids. Losses at the gene ends were 3 bases for V and 6 bases for J; bases not matched to a gene: 10. CDR1 LGHNA and CDR2 YSLEER come from the germline V gene. The CDR3 DNA sequence: TGCGCCAGCAGCCAGATGCCGGGACAGGGGACCGATGGCTACACCTTC. Translation: CASSQMPGQGTDGYTF.

The J gene is TRBJ1-3, the V gene TRBV13, with D uncertain. Looked up from germline, CDR1 is PRHDT and CDR2 is FYEKMQ (reference sequence). V lost 6 bases and J 3 bases, leaving 12 bases between the germline ends. The CDR3 runs 14 residues. This CDR3 reads CASSLFVGGNTIYF. The CDR3 DNA is TGTGCCAGCAGTCTATTTGTCGGTGGAAACACCATATATTTT.

This clone was observed once. The V and J genes are TRBV6-4 and TRBJ2-1, with D tentatively TRBD2 (5 bases). The CDR3 is made up of 13 amino acids. Germline CDR1 and CDR2: MRHNA and SNTAGT. Trimming took off 3 bases at V and 7 bases at J, with 10 bases between the two ends. CDR3 nucleotide sequence: TGTGCCAGCAGTGATTTCGGAGGTAATGAGCAGTTCTTC. It yields the protein CASSDFGGNEQFF.

The V gene is TRBV27, the J gene TRBJ2-1, with TRBD1 matching over 9 bases. The V gene end was trimmed by 2 bases and the J gene end by 0 bases; junction bases not matched to a gene: 5. The CDR3 runs to 17 residues. Germline assignment: CDR1 MNHEY and CDR2 SMNVEV (reference sequence). The CDR3 protein is CASSLTGTGTSYNEQFF. CDR3 DNA sequence: TGTGCCAGCAGTTTAACCGGGACAGGGACCTCCTACAATGAGCAGTTCTTC.

This rearrangement joins TRBV7-8 to TRBJ2-3, with 11 bases that match TRBD2. Unmatched junction bases numbered 8, after V lost 4 bases and J lost 5 bases. The germline gives CDR1 SGHVS, CDR2 FQNEAQ. This CDR3 has 16 residues. The CDR3 DNA sequence: TGTGCCAGCAGCTGGATTAGCGGGGGGGCCGGAGATACGCAGTATTTT. It yields the protein CASSWISGGAGDTQYF.

The chain has TRBV9 and TRBJ2-2; a weak D match, TRBD1 (6 bases). The ends were cut back, 2 bases at V and 6 bases at J, with 14 bases in the middle. Germline V CDR1 and CDR2: SGDLS, YYNGEE. The CDR3 is 15 amino acids. The CDR3 loop reads CASSVGGPTSGELFF. CDR3 nucleotide sequence: TGTGCCAGCAGCGTTGGGGGCCCGACCTCCGGGGAGCTGTTTTTT.

The V gene is TRBV6-5, the J gene TRBJ1-4; D ambiguous. Trimming stripped 0 bases from V and 0 bases from J, with 5 bases between. CDR1 is MNHEY, CDR2 SVGAGI, per germline. The CDR3 loop spans 15 amino acids. For the CDR3, the DNA is TGTGCCAGCAGTTACTCGAGCGCAACTAATGAAAAACTGTTTTTT. This gives the protein CASSYSSATNEKLFF.

This clone has only a few counts. The V gene is TRBV7-6, the J gene TRBJ2-5, with 7 bases that match TRBD2. V shed 4 bases, J shed 7 bases, and the junction held 6 bases outside the gene matches. The CDR3 is 13 amino acids. Germline V lookup: CDR1 SGHVS, CDR2 FNYEAQ. CDR3 DNA: TGTGCCAGCAGCTCCTCGGGGGGAGGGACCCAGTACTTC. As protein: CASSSSGGGTQYF.

The chain couples TRBV7-3 to TRBJ2-1; 7 bases align to TRBD2. J gave up 7 bases and V 4 bases, and 7 bases lay outside the gene matches. CDR1 and CDR2 from the germline V gene are SGHTA and FQGTGA. This CDR3 has 14 amino acids. DNA of the CDR3: TGTGCCAGCAGCTCCAACACGGGGGGAAATGAGCAGTTCTTC. Its protein product is CASSSNTGGNEQFF.

The chain carries TRBV27 and TRBJ2-1; the match to TRBD1 covers 7 bases. J was trimmed by 6 bases and V by 5 bases; bases with no gene match: 10. The CDR3 covers 15 residues. Looked up from germline, CDR1 is MNHEY and CDR2 is SMNVEV (reference sequence). CDR3 nucleotides: TGTGCCAGCAGTCCTTATCGGGACAGCCGCAATGAGCAGTTCTTC. This encodes CASSPYRDSRNEQFF.

The chain uses TRBV7-9 and TRBJ2-3; maybe TRBD1 (6 bases). The CDR3 extends over 15 amino acids. Germline CDR1 and CDR2: SEHNR and FQNEAQ (reference sequence). V lost 5 bases to trimming and J lost 1 base, with 13 bases between them. CDR3 in amino acids: CASSKDRFGTDTQYF. Here the CDR3 DNA reads TGTGCCAGCAGCAAAGACAGGTTTGGCACAGATACGCAGTATTTT.

This clone has just one count. In DNA form, the CDR3 reads TGTGCCAGCAGCCCAAGACTAGATCACTCAATCTACAATGAGCAGTTCTTC. Its protein is CASSPRLDHSIYNEQFF. The chain is built from TRBV4-2 and TRBJ2-1; D may be TRBD2 (6 bases). Germline CDR1 is LGHNA and CDR2 is YNFKEQ. CDR3 size: 17 residues. V shed 4 bases and J shed 3 bases, with 19 bases lying between them.

The chain carries TRBV27 and TRBJ1-1, with 7 bases fitting TRBD1. Per the germline V gene, CDR1 is MNHEY and CDR2 is SMNVEV (reference sequence). This CDR3 has 13 residues. J lost 3 bases, V lost 6 bases, and 4 bases had no gene match. As DNA, the CDR3 is TGTGCCAGCAGCACCAGGGGGGACACTGAAGCTTTCTTT. Translation gives CASSTRGDTEAFF.

The J gene is TRBJ1-1, the V gene TRBV7-9; D is uncertain. Trimming cost V 3 bases and J 0 bases, with 8 bases left between them. Germline V lookup: CDR1 SEHNR, CDR2 FQNEAQ (reference sequence). The CDR3 is made up of 14 amino acids. CDR3 sequence reads: CASSFVGVNTEAFF. The CDR3 region has the DNA TGTGCCAGCAGCTTTGTGGGAGTGAACACTGAAGCTTTCTTT.

The rearrangement joins TRBV4-1 to TRBJ2-7, with 7 nucleotides matching TRBD1. CDR1 is MGHRA, CDR2 YSYEKL, per germline. J gave up 3 bases and V 4 bases, and 3 bases lay outside the gene matches. There are 13 residues in the CDR3. CDR3 loop: CASSPGQDYEQYF. The CDR3 coding sequence is TGCGCCAGCAGCCCCGGACAGGACTACGAGCAGTACTTC.

The chain recombines TRBV4-3 with TRBJ1-1; no definite D call. CDR3 length: 15 residues. The V end was cut by 2 bases, the J end by 1 base, with 11 bases between. Germline V lookup: CDR1 LGHNA, CDR2 YSLEER. This chain's CDR3 is CASSQLTGRNTEAFF. The CDR3 nucleotides are TGCGCCAGCAGCCAACTAACCGGGAGGAACACTGAAGCTTTCTTT.

In its sample, this clone was seen once. The rearrangement uses TRBV7-9 and TRBJ2-7; 8 bases match TRBD1. The germline gives CDR1 SEHNR, CDR2 FQNEAQ (reference sequence). The CDR3 covers 17 residues. With 1 base clipped from V and 2 bases from J, the junction kept 10 bases outside the gene matches. Written as DNA, the CDR3 is TGTGCCAGCAGCTTAGTTGGCGCGGGACAGGAAACCTACGAGCAGTACTTC. As protein: CASSLVGAGQETYEQYF.